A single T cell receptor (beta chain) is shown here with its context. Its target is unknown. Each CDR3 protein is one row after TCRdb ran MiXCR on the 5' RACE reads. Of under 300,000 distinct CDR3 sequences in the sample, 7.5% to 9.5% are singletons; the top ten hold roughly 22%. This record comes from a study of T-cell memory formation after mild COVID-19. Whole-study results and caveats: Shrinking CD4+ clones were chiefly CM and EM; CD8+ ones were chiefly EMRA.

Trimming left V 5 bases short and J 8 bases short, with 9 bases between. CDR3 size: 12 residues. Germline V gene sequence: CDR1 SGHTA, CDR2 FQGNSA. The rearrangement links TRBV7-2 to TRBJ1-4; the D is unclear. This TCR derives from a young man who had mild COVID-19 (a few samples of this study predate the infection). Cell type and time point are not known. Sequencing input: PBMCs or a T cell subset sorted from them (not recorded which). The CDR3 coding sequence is TGTGCCAGCAGCAGGGTTAAGGAAAAACTGTTTTTT. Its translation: CASSRVKEKLFF.